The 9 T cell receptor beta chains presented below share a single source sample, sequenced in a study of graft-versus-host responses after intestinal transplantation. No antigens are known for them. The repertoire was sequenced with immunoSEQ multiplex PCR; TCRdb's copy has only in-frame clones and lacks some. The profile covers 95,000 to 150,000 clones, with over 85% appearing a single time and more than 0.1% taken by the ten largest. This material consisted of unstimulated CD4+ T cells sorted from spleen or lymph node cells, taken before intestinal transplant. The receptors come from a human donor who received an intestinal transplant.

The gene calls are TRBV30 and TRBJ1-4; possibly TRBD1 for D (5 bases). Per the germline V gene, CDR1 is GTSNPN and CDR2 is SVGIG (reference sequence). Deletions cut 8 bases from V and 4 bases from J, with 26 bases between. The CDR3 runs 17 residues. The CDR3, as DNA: TGTGCCACTAGTCTCGGGGCAGTTCAAGATCATAATGAAAAACTGTTTTTT. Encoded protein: CATSLGAVQDHNEKLFF. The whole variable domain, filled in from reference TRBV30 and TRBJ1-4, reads SQTIHQWPATLVQPVGSPLSLECTVEGTSNPNLYWYRQAAGRGLQLLFYSVGIGQISSEVPQNLSASRPQDRQFILSSKKLLLSDSGFYLCATSLGAVQDHNEKLFFGSGTQLSVL.

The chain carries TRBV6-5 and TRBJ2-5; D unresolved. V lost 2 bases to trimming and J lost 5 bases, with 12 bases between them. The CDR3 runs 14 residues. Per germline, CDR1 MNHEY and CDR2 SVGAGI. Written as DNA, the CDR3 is TGTGCCAGCAGTTACCCGACTTCCCGGGAGACCCAGTACTTC. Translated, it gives CASSYPTSRETQYF.

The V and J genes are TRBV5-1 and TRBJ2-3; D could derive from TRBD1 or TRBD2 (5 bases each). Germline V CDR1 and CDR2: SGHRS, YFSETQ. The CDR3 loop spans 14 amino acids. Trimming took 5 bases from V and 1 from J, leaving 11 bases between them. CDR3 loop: CASSPTAGTDTQYF. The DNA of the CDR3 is TGCGCCAGCAGTCCGACAGCGGGCACAGATACGCAGTATTTT. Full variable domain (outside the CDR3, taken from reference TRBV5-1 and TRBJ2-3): KAGVTQTPRYLIKTRGQQVTLSCSPISGHRSVSWYQQTPGQGLQFLFEYFSETQRNKGNFPGRFSGRQFSNSRSEMNVSTLELGDSALYLCASSPTAGTDTQYFGPGTRLTVL.

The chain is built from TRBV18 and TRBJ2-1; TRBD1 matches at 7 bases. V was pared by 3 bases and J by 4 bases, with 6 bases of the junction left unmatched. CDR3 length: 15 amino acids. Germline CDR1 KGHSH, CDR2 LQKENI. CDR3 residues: CASSPPGTAYNEQFF. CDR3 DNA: TGTGCCAGCTCACCCCCCGGGACAGCATACAATGAGCAGTTCTTC.

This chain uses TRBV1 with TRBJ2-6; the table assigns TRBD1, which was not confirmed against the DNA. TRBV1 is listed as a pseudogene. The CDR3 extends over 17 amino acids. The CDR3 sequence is CTSRRLCSQSRANVLTF. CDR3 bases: TGCACCAGCAGACGTCTGTGTTCACAAAGTCGGGCCAACGTCCTGACTTTC.

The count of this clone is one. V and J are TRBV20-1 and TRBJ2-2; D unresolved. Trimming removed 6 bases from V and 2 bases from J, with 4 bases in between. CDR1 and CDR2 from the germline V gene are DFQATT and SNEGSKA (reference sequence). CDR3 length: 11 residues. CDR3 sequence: CSAVNTGELFF. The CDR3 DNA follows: TGCAGTGCAGTTAACACCGGGGAGCTGTTTTTT.

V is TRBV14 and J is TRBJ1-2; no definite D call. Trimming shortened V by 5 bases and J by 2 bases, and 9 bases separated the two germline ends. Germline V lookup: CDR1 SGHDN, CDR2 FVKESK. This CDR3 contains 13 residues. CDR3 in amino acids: CASSAPANYGYTF. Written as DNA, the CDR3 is TGTGCCAGCAGCGCTCCAGCGAACTATGGCTACACCTTC.

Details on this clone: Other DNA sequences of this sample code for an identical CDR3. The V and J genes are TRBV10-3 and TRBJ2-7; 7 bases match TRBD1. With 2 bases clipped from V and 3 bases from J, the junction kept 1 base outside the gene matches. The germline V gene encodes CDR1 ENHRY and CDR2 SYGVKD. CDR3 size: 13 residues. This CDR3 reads CAISEDRDYEQYF. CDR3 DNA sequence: TGTGCCATCAGTGAGGACAGGGACTACGAGCAGTACTTC.

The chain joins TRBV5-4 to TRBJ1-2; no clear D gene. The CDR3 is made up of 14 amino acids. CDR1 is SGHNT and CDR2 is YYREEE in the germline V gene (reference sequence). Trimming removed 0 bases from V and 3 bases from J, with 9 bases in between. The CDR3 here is CASSLEQPHYGYTF. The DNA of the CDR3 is TGTGCCAGCAGCTTGGAACAGCCCCACTATGGCTACACCTTC.